This TCR beta chain was sequenced during a study of blood T cell repertoires in COVID-19. Per germline, CDR1 LNHNV and CDR2 YYDKDF (reference sequence). Trimming removed 1 base at V and 0 bases at J, with 7 bases between. The CDR3 totals 15 residues. The table came from immunoSEQ multiplex PCR; TCRdb's copy has only in-frame clones and leaves some out. The sample has over 45,000 clones, roughly four fifths seen once; the top ten hold 7.3%. This clonotype originated in a middle-aged man with acute or convalescent COVID-19. The V and J genes are TRBV15 and TRBJ2-1; no firm D call. Sequenced: peripheral blood. CDR3 amino acids: CATSRVLASYNEQFF. CDR3 DNA: TGTGCCACCAGCAGAGTGCTGGCCTCCTACAATGAGCAGTTCTTC.